The 2 T cell receptor beta chains in this list originate from one sample, sequenced in a study of cytomegalovirus exposure and HLA in healthy donors. Some clones are missing from TCRdb's copy, which holds only in-frame ones; the method was immunoSEQ multiplex PCR. The sample yields about 130,000 clones, around 90% seen once. Sequencing input: PBMCs. The receptors were sampled from a woman under 30 in good health and CMV-seronegative.

The CDR3 here is CASSIGTSGSYEQYF. CDR3 bases: TGTGCCAGCAGCATAGGGACTAGCGGTTCCTACGAGCAGTACTTC. V and J are TRBV7-9 and TRBJ2-7, with 11 bases identical to TRBD2. CDR3 length: 15 residues. CDR1 is SEHNR and CDR2 is FQNEAQ in the germline V gene (reference sequence). The J segment lost 1 base and the V segment lost 5 bases, leaving 4 bases of the junction unmatched.

This clone has only a few counts. V is TRBV6-4 and J is TRBJ1-1; D call uncertain. Per the germline V gene, CDR1 is MRHNA and CDR2 is SNTAGT. V shed 4 bases and J shed 1 base, with 10 bases lying between them. The CDR3 is 14 residues long. CDR3 amino acids: CASSAAPGNTEAFF. DNA for the CDR3: TGTGCCAGCAGTGCCGCTCCGGGGAACACTGAAGCTTTCTTT.